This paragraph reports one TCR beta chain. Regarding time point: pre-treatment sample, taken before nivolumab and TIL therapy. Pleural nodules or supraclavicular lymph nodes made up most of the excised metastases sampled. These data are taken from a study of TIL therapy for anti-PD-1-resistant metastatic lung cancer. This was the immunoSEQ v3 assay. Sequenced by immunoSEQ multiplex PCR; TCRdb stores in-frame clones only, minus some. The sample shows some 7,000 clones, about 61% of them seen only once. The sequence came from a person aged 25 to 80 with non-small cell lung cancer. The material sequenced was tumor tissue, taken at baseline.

CDR3 bases: TGCAGCGTTGATTTGGATCAAATGACCTATGGCTACACCTTC. Protein sequence: CSVDLDQMTYGYTF. The genes are TRBV29-1 and TRBJ1-2, with D unclear. The CDR3 consists of 14 residues. Germline CDR1 and CDR2: SQVTM and ANQGSEA. The V end was cut by 3 bases, the J end by 4 bases, with 15 bases between. Supplemented by reference TRBV29-1 and TRBJ1-2, the full variable domain reads SAVISQKPSRDICQRGTSLTIQCQVDSQVTMMFWYRQQPGQSLTLIATANQGSEATYESGFVIDKFPISRPNLTFSTLTVSNMSPEDSSIYLCSVDLDQMTYGYTFGSGTRLTVV.